A selection of T cell receptor beta chains follows, all from one sample in a study of radiation and T cells in renal cell carcinoma. Libraries were prepared by immunoSEQ multiplex PCR; TCRdb keeps only in-frame clonotypes and omits some of them. The table records 150,000 or so clones, 88% of them present only once. The specimen was blood, collected from a patient whose treatment included radiotherapy and nephrectomy. The source of these receptors is a woman in her 70s with renal cell carcinoma. Each CDR3 is given with its conserved first and last residue. D genes are given only for firm matches. Clone sizes are given selectively: once, few, many, or a class where the clone is expanded.

J gene	clone size	V gene	D gene	CDR3 DNA	CDR3 protein
TRBJ1-2	.	TRBV4-1	.	TGCGCCAGCACCATGGGGGGAGTGGGAGGCTACACCTTC	CASTMGGVGGYTF
TRBJ1-1	.	TRBV28	.	TGTGCCAGCAGGACGCAGAACACTGAAGCTTTCTTT	CASRTQNTEAFF
TRBJ2-5	.	TRBV7-3	.	TGTGCCAGCAGCTCGGACGGGGGGCTTAAGACCCAGTACTTC	CASSSDGGLKTQYF
TRBJ2-4	.	TRBV14	.	TGTGCCAGCAGCCAAGGTCGATGGAAGGGGCAAGCCAAAAACATTCAGTACTTC	CASSQGRWKGQAKNIQYF
TRBJ2-6	.	TRBV7-8	.	TGTGCCAGCAGCTTACGGTCCCCAGGGGCCAACGTCCTGACTTTC	CASSLRSPGANVLTF
TRBJ1-2	.	TRBV7-8	.	TGTGCCAGCAGCTTAGTAGGCGATGGCTACACCTTC	CASSLVGDGYTF
TRBJ1-1	.	TRBV7-2	TRBD1	TGTGCCAGCAGCACTCACAGGGGGCCGGCCACTGAAGCTTTCTTT	CASSTHRGPATEAFF
TRBJ1-3	.	TRBV30	.	TGTGCCTGGAGTGTACGGGGAAGCTCTGGAAACACCATATATTTT	CAWSVRGSSGNTIYF
TRBJ1-1	few	TRBV6-5	TRBD1	TGTGCCAGCAGTTATGGACAGGGGGGTGGCACTGAAGCTTTCTTT	CASSYGQGGGTEAFF
TRBJ1-6	.	TRBV6-4	.	TGTGCCAGCAGTGACCCCGGACCCCTCCACTTT	CASSDPGPLHF
TRBJ2-2	.	TRBV5-1	.	TGCGCCAGCAGCCCCTTCCCGCGCAACCAGGCCGCCGGGGAGCTGTTTTTT	CASSPFPRNQAAGELFF
TRBJ1-5	.	TRBV28	.	TGTGCCAGCAGTCCGTTAGCTCAGCCCCAGCATTTT	CASSPLAQPQHF
TRBJ1-1	.	TRBV5-6	.	TGTGCCAGCAGCTTGCAAGCCGGTCGGATGAACACTGAAGCTTTCTTT	CASSLQAGRMNTEAFF
TRBJ1-3	.	TRBV2	.	TGTGCCAGCAGTGGGAAGGGAATTGGAAACACCATATATTTT	CASSGKGIGNTIYF
TRBJ1-4	once	TRBV18	.	TGTGCCAGCTCACCAGTCACCCATAATGAAAAACTGTTTTTT	CASSPVTHNEKLFF
TRBJ2-1	.	TRBV4-2	TRBD2	TGTGCCAGCAGCCAAGAACAGACTAGCGGGGGTGAGCAGTTCTTC	CASSQEQTSGGEQFF
TRBJ2-2	.	TRBV5-1	.	TGCGCCAGCAGCTTAAACAGCGCGAACACCGGGGAGCTGTTTTTT	CASSLNSANTGELFF
TRBJ2-7	.	TRBV11-1	.	TGTGCCAGCAGCTTCCAGTACGAGCAGTACTTC	CASSFQYEQYF
TRBJ1-4	.	TRBV30	.	TGTGCCTGGAGTGTACTATATGAGGGGCGCGAAAAACTGTTTTTT	CAWSVLYEGREKLFF
TRBJ2-7	.	TRBV5-1	.	TGCGCCAGCAGCTTGGAACCAGGGGTCTCCTACGAGCAGTACTTC	CASSLEPGVSYEQYF
TRBJ2-1	.	TRBV7-2	TRBD1	TGTGCCAGCAGCCTATCCCGGGACAGGTACAATGAGCAGTTCTTC	CASSLSRDRYNEQFF